A selection of T cell receptor beta chains follows, all from one sample in a study of blood T cell repertoires in COVID-19. Clones were read by immunoSEQ multiplex PCR, and TCRdb kept only the in-frame ones, dropping some. The table includes roughly 360,000 clones, approximately 77% detected once. The sequencing sample was made of peripheral blood. Receptors were obtained from a human donor with acute or convalescent COVID-19. The donor label of this sample is uncertain. The CDR3 runs from the conserved cysteine through the conserved F or W. The D gene is left open where the match is weak. For some rows the clone size is stated as once, few or many, or as a class when expanded; others skip it.

j_call d_call v_call clone_size cdr3_nt cdr3_aa
TRBJ1-4 TRBD1 TRBV19 . TGTGCCAGTAGTGCGGATGGACAGGGCCTCGGAAAACTGTTTTTT CASSADGQGLGKLFF
TRBJ2-7 . TRBV25-1 . TGTGCCAGCAGTCCCCAGGGCCCGAGCTCCTACGAGCAGTACTTC CASSPQGPSSYEQYF
TRBJ2-5 TRBD2 TRBV30 . TGTGCCTGGAGTCCCGGACTAGCGGGGGCGAACCAAGAGACCCAGTACTTC CAWSPGLAGANQETQYF
TRBJ2-3 . TRBV12-5 once TGTGCTAGTGGTTTGGTACTAACCTTAGCAGATACGCAGTATTTT CASGLVLTLADTQYF
TRBJ2-1 . TRBV13 . TGTGCCAGCAGCTTCGGGGGTCTAGCCAATGAGCAGTTCTTC CASSFGGLANEQFF
TRBJ2-1 . TRBV29-1 . TGCAGCGTTGATGGCACCTACAATGAGCAGTTCTTC CSVDGTYNEQFF
TRBJ1-6 . TRBV6-5 . TGTGCCAGCAGTTGGCGGGGGGCGAGGTATAATTCACCCCTCCACTTT CASSWRGARYNSPLHF
TRBJ2-7 TRBD1 TRBV5-1 . TGCGCCAGCAGCACGTGGGACAGCTCCTACGAGCAGTACTTC CASSTWDSSYEQYF
TRBJ2-3 . TRBV11-2 once TGTGCCAGCAGCCCCCGGGGAACAACTAGCACAGATACGCAGTATTTT CASSPRGTTSTDTQYF
TRBJ1-1 . TRBV5-1 once TGCGCCAGCAAGCTTCAAAGCCAGGGATCCACTGAAGCTTTCTTT CASKLQSQGSTEAFF
TRBJ1-3 TRBD1 TRBV28 . TGTGCCAGCAGTCGACAGGGTACCTCTGGAAACACCATATATTTT CASSRQGTSGNTIYF
TRBJ1-1 . TRBV7-2 . TGTGCCAGCAGCTTCAGCCGGGACACTGAAGCTTTCTTT CASSFSRDTEAFF
TRBJ2-7 . TRBV10-3 . TGTGCCATCAGTGAGTCTCCGGGGGACTCCTACGAGCAGTACTTC CAISESPGDSYEQYF
TRBJ1-6 . TRBV27 . TGTGCCAGCAGTTTCGGGGGATATAATTCACCCCTCCACTTT CASSFGGYNSPLHF
TRBJ2-1 . TRBV6-2/TRBV6-3 once TGTGCCAGCAGTTACTTATACAATGAGCAGTTCTTC CASSYLYNEQFF
TRBJ2-1 TRBD2 TRBV5-1 few TGCGCCAGCAGCTTCGGGAAACTAGCGGGAGGGCTTGAGCAGTTCTTC CASSFGKLAGGLEQFF
TRBJ1-6 TRBD1 TRBV9 . TGTGCCAGCAGCGTGGGGACCCGGGACAGGGCTTATTCACCCCTCCACTTT CASSVGTRDRAYSPLHF
TRBJ2-7 . TRBV19 . TGTGCCAGTAGTATTAGGTCCACTATCACCAACTACGAGCAGTACTTC CASSIRSTITNYEQYF
TRBJ1-1 . TRBV5-1 . TGCGCCAGCAGCCGGGCAGGGCGCGACACTGAAGCTTTCTTT CASSRAGRDTEAFF
TRBJ1-2 . TRBV4-1 once TGCGCCAGCAGCACCCAACCGAGTTATGGCTACACCTTC CASSTQPSYGYTF
TRBJ1-2 . TRBV6-4 few TGTGCCAGCAGCAGGGGTTTCGGCTATGGCTACACCTTC CASSRGFGYGYTF
TRBJ2-1 . TRBV14 . TGTGCCAGCAGCCGCACAATAGGGGGGGACACATTTAGACGTGATGAGCAGTTCTTC CASSRTIGGDTFRRDEQFF
TRBJ2-1 TRBD1 TRBV2 . TGTGCCAGCAGCAGGGACAGAAATTACAATGAGCAGTTCTTC CASSRDRNYNEQFF
TRBJ2-7 TRBD2 TRBV11-3 . TGTGCCAGCAGCCCCCGACTAGCGGGGGCCGGGGAGCAGTACTTC CASSPRLAGAGEQYF
TRBJ1-1 . TRBV10-3 . TGTGCCATCAGTGAGTCAAACAGGAACACTGAAGCTTTCTTT CAISESNRNTEAFF
TRBJ2-7 . TRBV7-8 . TGTGCCAGCAGCTTATTAGCGAGCCCACTCCAGCAGTACTTC CASSLLASPLQQYF
TRBJ1-5 TRBD1 TRBV19 . TGTGCCAGTAGGACAGGGGCTAGCAATCAGCCCCAGCATTTT CASRTGASNQPQHF
TRBJ1-2 . TRBV27 many TGTGCCAGCAGGTTTCAGGGATCCGGGGGCTACACCTTC CASRFQGSGGYTF
TRBJ1-2 . TRBV29-1 . TGCAGCGTTGAAAGGCAGGTTGGTGGCTACACCTTC CSVERQVGGYTF
TRBJ1-3 . TRBV29-1 . TGCAGCGCGGGGACTCCCGATCCTAGATATTTT CSAGTPDPRYF
TRBJ1-4 TRBD1 TRBV18 . TGTGCCAGCTCACAGACAGGGATAAGGGCTAATGAAAAACTGTTTTTT CASSQTGIRANEKLFF
TRBJ1-2 . TRBV19 . TGTGCCAGTAGCCACGCCCGGGATTTGCATGGCTACACCTTC CASSHARDLHGYTF
TRBJ2-2 . TRBV28 . TGTGCCAGCAGTTCCCAGACCGGGGAGCTGTTTTTT CASSSQTGELFF
TRBJ2-3 TRBD2 TRBV7-9 few TGTGCCAGCAGCACTAGCGGGCGGAGCACAGATACGCAGTATTTT CASSTSGRSTDTQYF
TRBJ2-1 TRBD2 TRBV3-1/TRBV3-2 . TGTGCCAGCAGCCTCGGGACTAGCGGGGGTAATGAGCAGTTCTTC CASSLGTSGGNEQFF
TRBJ1-5 . TRBV6-1 few TGTGCCAGCAGTGAAGACCCCCAAGCTAATCAGCCCCAGCATTTT CASSEDPQANQPQHF
TRBJ1-1 TRBD1 TRBV30 . TGTGCCTGGAGTTTATGGGACAGGGAGTCTGAAGCTTTCTTT CAWSLWDRESEAFF